This T cell receptor (beta chain) was sequenced during a study of identical twins. Study observations and caveats: Weaker excess twin sharing was seen among beta out-of-frame sequences. The more abundant beta clonotypes in cord blood had fewer insertions, and memory repertoires did not show this. Its conclusions, products of cross-sectional statistical analysis, did not come from following the same donors.

A universal primer site came from template switching; cDNA carried unique molecular identifiers. TCRdb re-called the 5' RACE reads with MiXCR, one entry per CDR3 protein. The data hold around 680,000 distinct CDR3 sequences, with less than 10% observed a single time. For this clonotype: Antigen specificity is unknown.

There are 15 residues in the CDR3. V lost 6 bases and J lost 3, with 15 bases in between. This sample also belongs to another study, concerning yellow fever vaccine responses in identical twins.

Sequencing was carried out using PBMCs. V and J are TRBV12-3 or TRBV12-4 and TRBJ1-5, with D maybe TRBD1 (6 bases). This TCR was recovered from a young woman in good health. The CDR3, as DNA: TGTGCCAGCAGCCAAAGGACGGGACACAATCAGCCCCAGCATTTT. Protein product: CASSQRTGHNQPQHF.